This TCR beta chain was captured by sequencing in a study of T cell repertoires in cytomegalovirus infection. Overall study context: Public signatures in TCR beta pointed to CMV infection and matching HLA type.

TCRdb fed the reads into MiXCR, producing one record per CDR3 protein. The sample comprises roughly 500,000 distinct CDR3 sequences, under 55% of which are singletons, and around two fifths rests with the top ten. There are 14 residues in the CDR3. V was pared by 3 bases and J by 4 bases, with 8 bases of the junction left unmatched. Germline CDR1 is DFQATT and CDR2 is SNEGSKA (reference sequence). The sample holds one count of this clonotype. No antigen is known for it. Sequencing was performed on cultured PBMCs, taken from culture after CMV antigen stimulation. The rearrangement uses TRBV20-1 and TRBJ2-5; TRBD2 aligns across 7 bases. This receptor was taken from a human donor in good health (CMV status not recorded). Some clones in this sample may be carry-over from other donors' samples. In DNA, the CDR3 is TGCAGTGCTAGCCCGGGGGGAGCCGGAGAGACCCAGTACTTC. It encodes CSASPGGAGETQYF.